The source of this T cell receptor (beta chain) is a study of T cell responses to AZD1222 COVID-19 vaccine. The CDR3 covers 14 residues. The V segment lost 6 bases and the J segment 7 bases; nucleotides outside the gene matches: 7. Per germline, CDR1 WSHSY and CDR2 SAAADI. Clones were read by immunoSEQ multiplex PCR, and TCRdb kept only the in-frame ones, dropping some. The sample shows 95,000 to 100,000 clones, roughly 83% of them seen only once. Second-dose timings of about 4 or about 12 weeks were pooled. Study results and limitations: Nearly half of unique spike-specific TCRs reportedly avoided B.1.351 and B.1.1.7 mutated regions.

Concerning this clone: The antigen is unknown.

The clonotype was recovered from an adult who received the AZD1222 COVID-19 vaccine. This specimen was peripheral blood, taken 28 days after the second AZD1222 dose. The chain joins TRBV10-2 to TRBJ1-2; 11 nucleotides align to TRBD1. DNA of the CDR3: TGCGCCAGCAGGATCGGACAGGGGGCTTTTGGCTACACCTTC. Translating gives CASRIGQGAFGYTF.